Listed below are T cell receptor beta chains from one sample, sequenced in a study of blood T cell repertoires in COVID-19. Some clones are missing from TCRdb's copy, which holds only in-frame ones; the method was immunoSEQ multiplex PCR. The table lists tens of thousands of clones, just under 95% of them singletons. Sequencing input: peripheral blood. Receptors originate from a human donor with active COVID-19. The donor label of this sample is uncertain. Each CDR3 is given with its conserved first and last residue. A D gene is named only where the DNA matches it firmly. Clone sizes are given selectively: once, few, many, or a class where the clone is expanded.

D: TRBD1; J: TRBJ2-1; size: .; V: TRBV20-1; CDR3: CSASGGQGSYNEQFF; DNA: TGCAGTGCTAGTGGGGGACAGGGTAGCTACAATGAGCAGTTCTTC
D: .; J: TRBJ2-7; size: .; V: TRBV11-2; CDR3: CASSDLRGGRASSYEQYF; DNA: TGTGCCAGCAGCGATCTTAGGGGGGGGAGGGCTAGCTCCTACGAGCAGTACTTC
D: .; J: TRBJ2-1; size: .; V: TRBV7-7; CDR3: CASSPDFGNEQFF; DNA: TGTGCTAGCAGCCCGGACTTTGGCAATGAGCAGTTCTTC
D: .; J: TRBJ2-1; size: .; V: TRBV19; CDR3: CASSIGLRSSYNEQFF; DNA: TGTGCCAGTAGTATAGGCCTGAGGAGCTCCTACAATGAGCAGTTCTTC
D: TRBD2; J: TRBJ2-2; size: .; V: TRBV14; CDR3: CASSFGLVRTGELFF; DNA: TGTGCCAGCAGCTTCGGACTAGTAAGGACCGGGGAGCTGTTTTTT
D: TRBD2; J: TRBJ2-3; size: once; V: TRBV25-1; CDR3: CASSLAGSTDTQYF; DNA: TGTGCCAGCAGTTTAGCGGGAAGCACAGATACGCAGTATTTT
D: TRBD2; J: TRBJ2-1; size: .; V: TRBV5-1; CDR3: CASGKAGGPGEQFF; DNA: TGCGCCAGCGGGAAGGCGGGAGGGCCTGGCGAGCAGTTCTTC
D: .; J: TRBJ2-5; size: .; V: TRBV30; CDR3: CAWSVTRGKETQYF; DNA: TGTGCCTGGAGTGTAACAAGGGGTAAAGAGACCCAGTACTTC
D: .; J: TRBJ1-2; size: few; V: TRBV29-1; CDR3: CSVEDWEGFINYGYTF; DNA: TGCAGCGTTGAAGATTGGGAGGGATTCATTAACTATGGCTACACCTTC
D: TRBD1; J: TRBJ2-7; size: .; V: TRBV7-9; CDR3: CASRPGLGQENSYSYEQYF; DNA: TGTGCCAGCAGACCCGGCCTGGGACAGGAAAACTCTTATTCCTACGAGCAGTACTTC
D: TRBD2; J: TRBJ2-1; size: .; V: TRBV5-1; CDR3: CASSPGLAGGLGDEQFF; DNA: TGCGCCAGCAGCCCGGGACTAGCGGGGGGTCTTGGTGATGAGCAGTTCTTC
D: TRBD2; J: TRBJ2-7; size: .; V: TRBV30; CDR3: CAWRLAGGPYEQYF; DNA: TGTGCCTGGAGATTGGCGGGGGGCCCCTACGAGCAGTACTTC
D: .; J: TRBJ1-2; size: .; V: TRBV5-1; CDR3: CASSLGQLEGYTF; DNA: TGCGCCAGCAGCTTGGGACAACTAGAAGGCTACACCTTC
D: TRBD1; J: TRBJ1-2; size: .; V: TRBV5-4; CDR3: CASSLTTGAYGYTF; DNA: TGTGCCAGCAGCTTAACGACAGGGGCCTATGGCTACACCTTC
D: TRBD1; J: TRBJ1-1; size: .; V: TRBV5-1; CDR3: CASSQGARAFF; DNA: TGCGCCAGCAGCCAGGGGGCGCGAGCTTTCTTT
D: .; J: TRBJ2-3; size: .; V: TRBV2; CDR3: CASSGLNTDTQYF; DNA: TGTGCCAGCAGTGGGCTCAACACAGATACGCAGTATTTT
D: TRBD1; J: TRBJ2-7; size: .; V: TRBV3-1/TRBV3-2; CDR3: CARETGVREQYF; DNA: TGTGCCAGAGAGACAGGGGTTCGCGAGCAGTACTTC
D: .; J: TRBJ2-2; size: .; V: TRBV19; CDR3: CASSVMAANTGELFF; DNA: TGTGCCAGTAGTGTGATGGCTGCGAACACCGGGGAGCTGTTTTTT
D: .; J: TRBJ1-1; size: few; V: TRBV5-4; CDR3: CASSLGQVNTEAFF; DNA: TGTGCCAGCAGCTTGGGGCAGGTGAACACTGAAGCTTTCTTT
D: TRBD2; J: TRBJ2-3; size: .; V: TRBV5-1; CDR3: CASSLALTSGSGDTQYF; DNA: TGCGCCAGCAGCTTGGCCCTGACTAGCGGGAGTGGGGATACGCAGTATTTT
D: .; J: TRBJ2-5; size: .; V: TRBV7-2; CDR3: CASSSGPQETQYF; DNA: TGTGCCAGCAGCAGCGGGCCCCAAGAGACCCAGTACTTC
D: TRBD1; J: TRBJ1-1; size: .; V: TRBV19; CDR3: CASSTQGSNTEAFF; DNA: TGTGCCAGTAGTACACAGGGGAGTAACACTGAAGCTTTCTTT
D: .; J: TRBJ2-1; size: .; V: TRBV24-1; CDR3: CATSQGTEQFF; DNA: TGTGCCACCAGTCAGGGGACTGAGCAGTTCTTC
D: TRBD2; J: TRBJ2-3; size: .; V: TRBV24-1; CDR3: CATSDTIAGGPGTDTQYF; DNA: TGTGCCACCAGTGATACAATAGCGGGAGGGCCGGGCACAGATACGCAGTATTTT
D: TRBD1; J: TRBJ2-7; size: .; V: TRBV18; CDR3: CASSPTQGEQYF; DNA: TGTGCCAGCTCACCGACACAGGGGGAGCAGTACTTC
D: TRBD2; J: TRBJ2-4; size: .; V: TRBV6-5; CDR3: CASRWTSGGRNIQYF; DNA: TGTGCCAGCCGATGGACTAGCGGGGGTAGAAACATTCAGTACTTC
D: TRBD2; J: TRBJ2-2; size: .; V: TRBV18; CDR3: CASSPQTSGTVNGELFF; DNA: TGTGCCAGCTCGCCTCAGACTAGCGGGACCGTGAACGGGGAGCTGTTTTTT
D: TRBD2; J: TRBJ2-1; size: once; V: TRBV5-1; CDR3: CASGTSGRAIGEQFF; DNA: TGCGCCAGCGGGACTAGCGGGAGGGCCATAGGTGAGCAGTTCTTC
D: .; J: TRBJ2-7; size: .; V: TRBV19; CDR3: CASRRGTAPYEQYF; DNA: TGTGCCAGTAGGAGGGGGACGGCACCCTACGAGCAGTACTTC
D: TRBD2; J: TRBJ2-5; size: .; V: TRBV7-2; CDR3: CASSLGVAGGPQETQYF; DNA: TGTGCCAGCAGCTTAGGCGTAGCGGGGGGCCCCCAAGAGACCCAGTACTTC
D: TRBD2; J: TRBJ2-1; size: .; V: TRBV27; CDR3: CASSLTGTSLYNEQFF; DNA: TGTGCCAGCAGTTTAACCGGGACTAGCTTATACAATGAGCAGTTCTTC
D: .; J: TRBJ2-4; size: .; V: TRBV7-2; CDR3: CASSPSVGTAKNIQYF; DNA: TGTGCCAGCAGCCCCTCAGTGGGCACAGCCAAAAACATTCAGTACTTC
D: .; J: TRBJ1-4; size: few; V: TRBV15; CDR3: CATSPRSGTTNEKLFF; DNA: TGTGCCACCAGCCCTCGTTCCGGGACAACTAATGAAAAACTGTTTTTT
D: .; J: TRBJ2-4; size: .; V: TRBV4-1; CDR3: CASSQVRPQAKNIQYF; DNA: TGCGCCAGCAGCCAAGTGAGGCCTCAAGCCAAAAACATTCAGTACTTC
D: TRBD2; J: TRBJ2-2; size: .; V: TRBV4-1; CDR3: CASSQYLAGGPLNTGELFF; DNA: TGCGCCAGCAGCCAGTACCTAGCGGGGGGGCCTCTGAACACCGGGGAGCTGTTTTTT
D: TRBD1; J: TRBJ1-1; size: .; V: TRBV19; CDR3: CASSIRGLGTEAFF; DNA: TGTGCCAGTAGTATTAGGGGGCTGGGCACTGAAGCTTTCTTT
D: .; J: TRBJ1-5; size: .; V: TRBV20-1; CDR3: CSASDTNSNQPQHF; DNA: TGCAGTGCTAGTGACACAAATAGCAATCAGCCCCAGCATTTT
D: TRBD1; J: TRBJ2-3; size: .; V: TRBV19; CDR3: CASSIGLPRGRSTDTQYF; DNA: TGTGCCAGTAGTATAGGGCTCCCCAGGGGGCGGAGCACAGATACGCAGTATTTT
D: TRBD2; J: TRBJ2-5; size: .; V: TRBV2; CDR3: CASRPRLADILRSETQYF; DNA: TGTGCCAGCAGGCCTCGGCTAGCGGACATTCTAAGGTCCGAGACCCAGTACTTC
D: TRBD1; J: TRBJ2-2; size: .; V: TRBV3-1/TRBV3-2; CDR3: CASSGTDTGELFF; DNA: TGTGCCAGCAGTGGGACAGACACCGGGGAGCTGTTTTTT
D: TRBD2; J: TRBJ2-3; size: once; V: TRBV4-2; CDR3: CASSQSGLAGGHSTDTQYF; DNA: TGTGCCAGCAGCCAATCGGGACTAGCGGGGGGGCACAGCACAGATACGCAGTATTTT
D: .; J: TRBJ1-4; size: .; V: TRBV27; CDR3: CASSQFTSLRGPVEKLFF; DNA: TGTGCCAGCAGTCAATTCACCTCCTTGAGAGGGCCTGTTGAAAAACTGTTTTTT
D: TRBD2; J: TRBJ2-3; size: .; V: TRBV2; CDR3: CASSALSGGSTDTQYF; DNA: TGTGCCAGCAGTGCCCTTAGCGGGGGCAGCACAGATACGCAGTATTTT
D: .; J: TRBJ2-1; size: .; V: TRBV14; CDR3: CASSQKGLGRYNEQFF; DNA: TGTGCCAGCAGCCAGAAGGGACTCGGTCGATACAATGAGCAGTTCTTC
D: TRBD1; J: TRBJ1-5; size: .; V: TRBV19; CDR3: CASSMTGGPYSNQPQHF; DNA: TGTGCCAGTAGTATGACAGGGGGGCCTTATAGCAATCAGCCCCAGCATTTT
D: TRBD1; J: TRBJ2-2; size: once; V: TRBV18; CDR3: CASSPPGGANTGELFF; DNA: TGTGCCAGCTCACCACCAGGGGGCGCGAACACCGGGGAGCTGTTTTTT
D: TRBD2; J: TRBJ2-5; size: .; V: TRBV11-3; CDR3: CASSLVYGGGPETQYF; DNA: TGTGCCAGCAGCTTAGTCTACGGGGGGGGGCCGGAGACCCAGTACTTC
D: TRBD1; J: TRBJ1-2; size: .; V: TRBV30; CDR3: CAWSASSGGWGYGYTF; DNA: TGTGCCTGGAGTGCCTCTTCAGGGGGATGGGGCTATGGCTACACCTTC
D: .; J: TRBJ1-3; size: .; V: TRBV19; CDR3: CASSQGAGNTIYF; DNA: TGTGCCAGTTCACAGGGTGCGGGAAACACCATATATTTT
D: TRBD2; J: TRBJ2-7; size: .; V: TRBV19; CDR3: CASSIVTSGGSYEQYF; DNA: TGTGCCAGTAGTATCGTGACTAGCGGGGGGAGTTACGAGCAGTACTTC
D: .; J: TRBJ2-3; size: once; V: TRBV5-1; CDR3: CASSPLSYWDTQYF; DNA: TGCGCCAGCAGCCCTTTATCCTACTGGGATACGCAGTATTTT
D: .; J: TRBJ2-5; size: .; V: TRBV7-6; CDR3: CASSAHTGYQETQYF; DNA: TGTGCCAGCAGCGCGCACACAGGATACCAAGAGACCCAGTACTTC
D: TRBD2; J: TRBJ2-7; size: .; V: TRBV7-9; CDR3: CASSLDPGGRDEQYF; DNA: TGTGCCAGCAGCTTAGACCCGGGAGGGCGTGACGAGCAGTACTTC
D: TRBD1; J: TRBJ2-7; size: .; V: TRBV19; CDR3: CASSKKPGQGYEQYF; DNA: TGTGCCAGTAGTAAAAAACCGGGACAGGGCTACGAGCAGTACTTC
D: .; J: TRBJ1-2; size: .; V: TRBV5-4; CDR3: CASSPLRGNYGYTF; DNA: TGTGCCAGCAGCCCCCTCAGGGGAAACTATGGCTACACCTTC